The present entry profiles one T cell receptor (beta chain) with its context. This clonotype was seen a few times. The specificity of this receptor is unknown. The junction and the germline gene differ at one end; a read error may be behind it. The record originates from a study of T cell repertoires in breast cancer (dated by TCRdb to about 2016). With regard to the full study: Tumors, lymph nodes and peripheral blood lymphocytes from breast cancer patients, as well as peripheral blood from healthy control donors, were profiled. Sequencing yielded on average approximately 540,000 sequences per sample and about 10 reads per input cell. Most of the 20 to 25 patient tumors analyzed for shared TCRs were ER+/PR+. Controls included nine healthy donors of an age range similar to the patients. Blood samples were separated by Ficoll, whereas tumor-free lymph nodes were processed without any enzymatic digestion. Because breast cancer has a low mutational burden and common mutations are rare, the study reasoned that TCRs shared between breast cancer patients would target shared antigens. Tumors and tumor-involved lymph nodes were minced, digested with Liberase and DNase, and then passed through 70-um and 40-um filters. The full study reports these points: Genuine antitumor clones may have been missed because singleton TCRs were discarded and only part of each tumor was sampled. Under 20 TCR pairs were shared across seven or more patient tumors and were rarely found in control blood, which suggests possible tumor specificity. Emulsion RT-PCR was considered qualitative rather than quantitative, since transcript abundance and primer differences skewed clone recovery. TRBV7 predominated among the shared TCRs, which could possibly reflect tumor recognition or a mispriming bias from eight TRBV7 primers. Shared TCRs were encoded by various nucleotide sequences, which suggests selection and expansion based on antigen. About fourfold more TCRs were shared with matched tumor repertoires by tumor-involved sentinel lymph nodes than by tumor-free nodes (around 8.2% versus 1.8%).

The library relied on emulsion pairing. Unpaired genes were suppressed in a second nested PCR with blocking oligos, after which Illumina adaptors and barcodes were added in a third nested PCR. Between roughly 5,000 and 280,000 T cells, along with C-region, Stepout and V-region primers, were included in each emulsion RT-PCR master mix. The emulsions were generated using the Micellula Emulsion and Purification Kit, and the RT-PCR was run with Qiagen OneStep RT-PCR reagents. Pooled libraries were sequenced on an Illumina MiSeq with paired-end 2 x 250 reads. The study's processing was this. Read pairs were joined in Galaxy and clipped at the engineered overlap into separate alpha and beta files, and reads that were not clipped were discarded. Alpha-beta pairs were assigned using CompleteTCR, a MiTCR-based pipeline in which chains sharing read cluster identifiers are linked by an R script. TCR sequences observed only once, about 1-3.4%, were removed as potential sequencing errors. Using fastp trimming at Q25 and MiXCR clonotype assembly, TCRdb reanalyzed the public sequencing data and kept in-frame beta chains. All rows with the same CDR3 protein become a single entry with the most common DNA and genes. TCRdb, rather than the study authors, made the V and J calls. In this sample the table shows 350 to 450 distinct CDR3 sequences, less than 50% of which occur a single time. Jointly, the top ten make up around 91% of the sample.

From the cysteine up to the phenylalanine, the CDR3 has a length of 13 residues. Only the CDR3 DNA is retained, 39 bases long and in frame from the first base. CDR1 and CDR2, looked up from the germline V gene, are SGHVS and FNYEAQ. To analyze paired alpha-beta TCRs of CD8+ T cells, the study used an expanded emulsion RT-PCR method with primers covering all TCR V genes. Before emulsion RT-PCR, CD8+ T cells were isolated using a CD8 positive selection kit and then incubated overnight in 8 to 10 IU/mL IL-2. Sequenced material: CD8+ T cells. The clonotype comes from a pool of human donors with breast cancer or a healthy control (not recorded which). The chain employs TRBV7-6 and TRBJ2-7, with the D gene not confidently named. The bases are TGTGCCAGCAACTTAACGCTCATTGAGGAGCAGTACTTC. It encodes CASNLTLIEEQYF.